This T cell receptor (beta chain) came from a study of cytomegalovirus exposure and HLA in healthy donors (dated by TCRdb to about 2017). Some background on the complete study: According to a later analysis, the approximately 130 validation repertoires were produced on the same platform as the 680 or so repertoires of the first cohort. To predict cytomegalovirus infection status, the study combined high-throughput TCR immunosequencing, statistical association of individual TCRs with disease status, and machine learning. A separate validation cohort of 100 to 150 different subjects was used in addition to the 666-subject first cohort. The study aimed to test whether signatures of past pathogen exposure could be identified by cataloging public T cell receptors. Overall study outcomes, separate from this receptor: Most TCR sequences were seen in very few donors, while some public TCRs were found in many individuals. In the study, some 160 TCR beta chains were listed as associated with cytomegalovirus. In vitro tests confirmed that three of the cytomegalovirus-associated TCR beta chains recognize cytomegalovirus antigens. A later analysis lacked HLA typing for the validation cohort, so it scored co-occurrence in that cohort across all 110 or so repertoires. Of the cluster scores, around 95% were above 0 in a later analysis, which found that TCRs clustered in the first cohort also tended to co-occur in the 95 to 150 validation repertoires. It was suggested by the authors that the approach could potentially be generalized to other disease states and immunological phenotypes. In both the original and validation cohorts, the classifier was reported to diagnose cytomegalovirus status with high specificity and sensitivity.

The cysteine opens and the phenylalanine closes a CDR3 of 15 amino acids. CDR3 DNA is the only sequence kept; it has 45 bases, read in frame from the first base. The germline V gene (reference sequence) sets CDR1 to MNHEY and CDR2 to SMNVEV. The germline ends are 12 bases apart after V is trimmed by 4 bases and J by 0 bases. Notes on this clone: This receptor's antigen is unknown. Base qualities are not recorded, but no much larger clone differs from it by a single base.

Separate from the approximately 730-subject first cohort, the validation cohort of more than 90 subjects was the group to which the donors belonged. Library method: the immunoSEQ multiplex PCR assay. The authors' analysis ran thus. A statistical classification framework was built for diagnosing cytomegalovirus status from the catalog of TCR beta chain sequences. The source is immuneACCESS, and TCRdb retained only in-frame sequences with V and J called. Part of the clones is not carried over; for the studies checked, unresolved V genes explain less than half of this, and the remainder is unexplained. That table furnishes V, J and clone size, whereas the DNA furnished D and trimming. The sample records roughly 150,000 clones, approximately 86% of which are singletons. Clones ranked in the top ten supply 2% to 2.5% of the sample.

The sequence derives from a woman between 18 and 30 years old in good health and CMV-seronegative. The rearranged segments are TRBV27 and TRBJ1-1; the D gene lacks a confident call. The source material was PBMCs. The CDR3 reads as follows: CASSSTTNMNTEAFF. Read as DNA, the sequence is TGTGCCAGCAGTTCCACTACAAACATGAACACTGAAGCTTTCTTT.